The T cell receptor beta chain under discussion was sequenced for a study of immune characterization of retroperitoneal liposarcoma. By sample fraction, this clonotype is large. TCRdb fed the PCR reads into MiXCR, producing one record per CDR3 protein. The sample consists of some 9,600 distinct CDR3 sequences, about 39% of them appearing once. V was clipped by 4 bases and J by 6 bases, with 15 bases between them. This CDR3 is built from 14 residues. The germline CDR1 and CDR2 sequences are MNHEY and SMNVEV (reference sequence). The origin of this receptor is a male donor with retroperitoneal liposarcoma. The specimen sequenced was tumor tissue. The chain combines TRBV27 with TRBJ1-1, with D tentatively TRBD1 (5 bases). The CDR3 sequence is CASSSPAQTAEAFF. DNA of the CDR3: TGTGCCAGCAGTTCTCCTGCCCAGACAGCTGAAGCTTTCTTT.